Here is one T cell receptor (beta chain) with its context. Its binding antigen is unknown. No much larger clone exists at a distance of one base, and base qualities are not known. V is reduced by 0 bases and J by 11 bases, leaving a spacing of 13 bases between them. Via the germline V gene (reference sequence), CDR1 is LNHNV and CDR2 YYDKDF. CDR3 length: 13 amino acids, cysteine to phenylalanine. This entry keeps only the CDR3 DNA: 39 bases, framed from base 1. The donors were roughly 38 Caucasian individuals from Russia, aged roughly 6 to 90 years, who were systemically healthy. Ten milliliters of peripheral blood were drawn from each donor into EDTA-treated Vacutainer tubes. Ficoll-Paque density-gradient centrifugation was used to isolate PBMCs, with at least 7 million per sample. Trizol reagent was used to extract total RNA from the PBMCs, yielding at least 5 micrograms per sample. For every donor, flow cytometry on a PBMC aliquot measured the percentage of naive CD45RAhigh/CD27high T cells.

This sample was included in a study of blood T cells in healthy people across ages (dated by TCRdb to about 2015). With respect to the entire study: In model experiments, template switching captured roughly one uniquely barcoded TCR beta cDNA molecule for every two T cells. Using deep sequencing normalized with unique cDNA molecular identifiers, the study measured how TCR beta repertoire diversity changes with age. The donors were split into four age groups: young (average around 17 years), middle-aged (around 37), aged (approximately 59) and long-lived (roughly 88). To avoid experimental bias, donors of different ages were spread randomly across the sequencing lanes. For two donors (one aged 18 to 30 and one aged 80 or older), the study analyzed two additional independent replicas of 1 million unique cDNA reads from the same blood draw. The investigation overall reported the following: Compared with the aged group, the long-lived group had more naive CD4+ T cells, fewer expanded clones and increased TCR diversity, suggesting age selection. Conclusive comparison of naive and antigen-experienced compartments was prevented by the profiling of bulk unsorted PBMCs. Because the CMV infection status of the donors was unknown, age-related changes in expanded clonotypes may potentially have been confounded. As age increased, observed TCR beta diversity per million T cells dropped in a roughly linear way, and a significant reduction was already evident by age about 40. Observed TCR beta diversity correlated strongly with the percentage of naive T cells measured by flow cytometry. Estimates of total diversity based on one million sequenced T cells were considered lower bounds and underestimates.

The protocol used for the library was 5' RACE. Instrument on record: Illumina HiSeq 2500. A second about 7 to 12 cycle PCR used a sample-barcoded 5' primer and a J-beta primer mix. Each TCR beta cDNA molecule received a unique molecular identifier from a template-switch 5' adaptor carrying 12 random nucleotides. Each sample yielded at least 2.5 million CDR3-containing paired-end reads. All of the RNA was converted into first-strand cDNA using the Mint cDNA synthesis kit, with a TRBC-specific oligonucleotide serving as the primer. Following uracil-DNA glycosylase treatment, all cDNA underwent a first 18-cycle PCR with the universal primers M1SS and BC2_uni_R. Per the authors' processing: Each sample was normalized by randomly selecting 1 million high-quality reads, each carrying a distinct molecular identifier. Instead of being binned into consensus sequences, reads with shared molecular identifiers were discarded. CDR3 identification, clonotype clustering and error correction used MiTCR with a Q25 quality threshold and the strictest error-elimination algorithm. A nonparametric unseen species model with Euler transformation was used to estimate a lower bound on total TCR beta diversity. The raw public reads went through TCRdb reprocessing: fastp at Q25, MiXCR clone calling, in-frame beta chains kept. Identical CDR3 proteins give one entry, which carries the most common genes and DNA. The V and J calls and clone size are TCRdb's, not the authors'. This sample holds some 1.5 million distinct CDR3 sequences; over 25% were observed only once. The leading ten clones occupy about 7.7% of the sample.

The sample was blood. The chain is encoded by TRBV15 joined to TRBJ1-1; a tentative D match to TRBD1 spans 6 bases. The receptor was isolated from a woman in her twenties or thirties in good health. The bases read TGTGCCACCAGCAGAGACAGGGGCCGGAATGCTTTCTTT. Its protein reads: CATSRDRGRNAFF. With the rest looked up from the reference TRBV15 and TRBJ1-1 genes rather than sequenced, the full variable domain is DAMVIQNPRYQVTQFGKPVTLSCSQTLNHNVMYWYQQKSSQAPKLLFHYYDKDFNNEADTPDNFQSRRPNTSFCFLDIRSPGLGDTAMYLCATSRDRGRNAFFGQGTRLTVV.